Below, 18 T cell receptor beta chains from the same sample are listed, as sequenced in a study of shared clonotypes between healthy human individuals. Only in-frame clones appear in the TCRdb table, and some are missing; sequencing was by immunoSEQ multiplex PCR. Of over a million clones in the sample, more than 75% were seen once. Sequenced: memory CD4+ T cells from PBMCs. Noted subset: CD45RA-negative fraction. Receptors were obtained from a man between 18 and 29 years old in good health. Some clones in this sample may be carry-over from other donors' samples.

This chain links TRBV11-2 with TRBJ2-7; 14 bases are shared with TRBD2. CDR3 size: 19 residues. Trimming took 5 bases from V and 5 from J; bases not matched to a gene: 17. CDR1 and CDR2 (germline): SGHAT, FQNNGV. The CDR3 sequence: CASSPSPWGTSGSVNEQYF. The CDR3 DNA is TGTGCCAGCAGCCCATCGCCCTGGGGGACTAGCGGGAGCGTCAACGAGCAGTACTTC.

The gene calls are TRBV18 and TRBJ1-4; tentatively, D is TRBD1 (6 bases). CDR3 length: 13 amino acids. V gave up 8 bases and J gave up 4 bases, with 11 bases separating them. Germline CDR1 and CDR2: KGHSH and LQKENI. The DNA for the CDR3 is TGTGCCAGCCATGGACAGCTTAATGAAAAACTGTTTTTT. Translating it yields CASHGQLNEKLFF.

The chain combines TRBV4-1 with TRBJ2-6, with a possible D match to TRBD1 (6 bases). Deletions cut 7 bases from V and 0 bases from J, with 16 bases between. Per germline, CDR1 MGHRA and CDR2 YSYEKL. The length of the CDR3 is 17 residues. The CDR3 region has the DNA TGCGCCAGCACCCCGACCGGACAGATCTCTGGGGCCAACGTCCTGACTTTC. It yields the protein CASTPTGQISGANVLTF.

This clone was detected a few times. The chain has TRBV2 and TRBJ1-5, with D uncertain. The CDR3 totals 16 residues. The ends were cut back, 4 bases at V and 3 bases at J, with 16 bases in the middle. The germline V gene has CDR1 SNHLY and CDR2 FYNNEI. CDR3 DNA: TGTGCCAGCAGTGCGGGTCCTGGGCTCACCAATCAGCCCCAGCATTTT. Amino acid sequence: CASSAGPGLTNQPQHF.

The V and J genes are TRBV28 and TRBJ2-7; D is possibly TRBD2 (6 bases). Trimming stripped 5 bases from V and 7 bases from J, with 18 bases between. CDR1 MDHEN and CDR2 SYDVKM come from the germline V gene. This CDR3 is built from 14 residues. CDR3 DNA sequence: TGTGCCAGCAGTCCCGGGACTCCTCGAGGGGAGCAGTACTTC. This encodes CASSPGTPRGEQYF.

The gene calls are TRBV15 and TRBJ2-3; 9 bases align to TRBD2. Germline lookup yields CDR1 LNHNV and CDR2 YYDKDF (reference sequence). There are 15 residues in the CDR3. V was pared by 5 bases and J by 0 bases, with 3 bases of the junction left unmatched. CDR3 amino acids: CATSAGGVSTDTQYF. In nucleotides, the CDR3 is TGTGCCACCAGCGCGGGGGGGGTTAGCACAGATACGCAGTATTTT.

V is TRBV28 and J is TRBJ2-7, with 7 nucleotides matching TRBD1. CDR1 MDHEN and CDR2 SYDVKM come from the germline V gene. The V and J ends lost 7 bases and 0 bases, in that order; junction bases with no gene match: 9. The length of the CDR3 is 15 residues. The CDR3 nucleotides are TGTGCCAGCATTCACGGGACAGCAAGCTCCTACGAGCAGTACTTC. Translating gives CASIHGTASSYEQYF. Full variable domain (rest looked up from reference TRBV28 and TRBJ2-7): DVKVTQSSRYLVKRTGEKVFLECVQDMDHENMFWYRQDPGLGLRLIYFSYDVKMKEKGDIPEGYSVSREKKERFSLILESASTNQTSMYLCASIHGTASSYEQYFGPGTRLTVT.

The chain links TRBV7-9 to TRBJ2-1; D is ambiguous. The V end was cut by 6 bases, the J end by 4 bases, with 7 bases between. Germline CDR1 is SEHNR and CDR2 is FQNEAQ (reference sequence). The length of the CDR3 is 12 residues. CDR3 DNA sequence: TGTGCCAGCAGTTCAAATTACAATGAGCAGTTCTTC. This translates into CASSSNYNEQFF.

This chain uses TRBV7-7 with TRBJ2-5, with a tentative D call TRBD2 (7 bases). Germline loops: CDR1 SSHAT, CDR2 FNYEAQ (reference sequence). V lost 1 base, J lost 5 bases, and 8 bases lay in between. There are 13 residues in the CDR3. CDR3 loop: CASSLEGGETQYF. DNA for the CDR3: TGTGCCAGCAGCTTAGAGGGGGGGGAGACCCAGTACTTC.

This clone was counted a few times. J is TRBJ1-2 and V is TRBV27, with D perhaps TRBD1 (6 bases). The ends were cut back, 5 bases at V and 4 bases at J, with 14 bases in the middle. Germline-derived CDR1 and CDR2 are MNHEY and SMNVEV (reference sequence). This CDR3 is 14 amino acids long. CDR3 region: CASSATGAGYGYTF. The CDR3 DNA sequence: TGTGCCAGCAGTGCGACAGGCGCGGGCTATGGCTACACCTTC.

This chain connects TRBV7-9 to TRBJ2-3; TRBD2 agrees at 10 bases. The CDR3 sequence is 17 residues long. Germline assignment: CDR1 SEHNR and CDR2 FQNEAQ (reference sequence). With V trimmed by 5 bases and J by 2 bases, 10 bases remained unmatched. The CDR3 sequence: CASSQTRTSGYTDTQYF. The CDR3 DNA follows: TGTGCCAGCAGCCAAACAAGGACTAGCGGATACACAGATACGCAGTATTTT.

This chain links TRBV28 with TRBJ1-2; TRBD1 agrees at 7 bases. Germline CDR1 MDHEN, CDR2 SYDVKM. J gave up 2 bases and V 6 bases, and 6 bases lay outside the gene matches. This CDR3 is built from 14 residues. CDR3 amino acids: CASRSTGRNYGYTF. CDR3 sequence (DNA): TGTGCCAGCAGGTCGACAGGGAGAAACTATGGCTACACCTTC.

About this clone: Relative to the germline gene, one junction end is altered; a read error may explain this. The chain combines TRBV19 with TRBJ2-5, with 10 nucleotides matching TRBD1. Germline V lookup: CDR1 LNHDA, CDR2 SQIVND (reference sequence). This CDR3 is 15 amino acids long. The CDR3 reads CASSQRTGGQETQYF. CDR3 nucleotides: TGCGCCAGTAGCCAGAGGACAGGGGGCCAAGAGACCCAGTACTTC.

Concerning this clone itself: Other nucleotide sequences from this sample produce the same CDR3. This chain connects TRBV29-1 to TRBJ2-3, with TRBD2 matching 14 bases. With 6 bases clipped from V and 3 bases from J, the junction kept 2 bases outside the gene matches. Germline CDR1 SQVTM, CDR2 ANQGSEA. The CDR3 is 14 amino acids. CDR3 region: CSVGTSGSTDTQYF. In nucleotides, the CDR3 is TGCAGCGTGGGGACTAGCGGGAGTACAGATACGCAGTATTTT.

Of note for this clone: Being one base from a much bigger clone, this may be a read error. The same CDR3 is also encoded by other DNA sequences in this sample. This chain uses TRBV28 with TRBJ2-3, with D possibly TRBD1 on 6 matching bases. Germline V gene sequence: CDR1 MDHEN, CDR2 SYDVKM. V was pared by 2 bases and J by 3 bases, with 6 bases between. There are 13 residues in the CDR3. The CDR3 reads CASSLRGTDTQYF. The CDR3 region has the DNA TGTGCCAGCAGTTTAAGGGGGACAGATACGCAGTATTTT.

This clone came up a few times. The chain employs TRBV19 and TRBJ2-2; D gene uncertain. From germline, CDR1 is LNHDA and CDR2 SQIVND (reference sequence). The CDR3 length is 16 residues. Trimming shortened V by 4 bases and J by 0 bases, and 12 bases separated the two germline ends. This chain's CDR3 is CASSRSGGSNTGELFF. The CDR3 DNA reads as TGTGCCAGTAGTAGGTCAGGTGGTTCGAACACCGGGGAGCTGTTTTTT.

The V call is TRBV4-1, the J call TRBJ2-5; TRBD2 matches at 7 bases. V was clipped by 4 bases and J by 5 bases; unmatched bases: 7. This CDR3 has 14 residues. Germline V gene data show CDR1 as MGHRA and CDR2 as YSYEKL. The CDR3 loop reads CASSPGRMEETQYF. For the CDR3, the DNA is TGCGCCAGCAGCCCCGGGAGGATGGAGGAGACCCAGTACTTC.

The chain couples TRBV11-1 to TRBJ2-4, with 11 bases fitting TRBD2. The trim removed 0 bases at V and 8 bases at J, leaving 0 bases unmatched. Germline loops: CDR1 SGHAT, CDR2 FQDESV (reference sequence). This CDR3 has 14 amino acids. CDR3 sequence: CASSLASGRDIQYF. Written as DNA, the CDR3 is TGTGCCAGCAGCTTAGCTAGCGGGAGGGACATTCAGTACTTC.